This T cell receptor (beta chain) comes out of a study of T-cell reconstitution after alpha-beta-depleted transplantation in children. Study-wide results and caveats: Diversity of TCRbeta at day 60 was high in some patients, arising from surviving recipient T cells and thymic progenitors. T-cell counts and diversity were attributed mostly to newly produced T cells one year after transplant.

This CDR3 spans 15 amino acids. With 5 bases clipped from V and 1 base from J, the junction kept 6 bases outside the gene matches. The germline gives CDR1 SEHNR, CDR2 FQNEAQ (reference sequence). The library targeted TCRbeta and was prepared with unique molecular identifiers. From the PCR reads, TCRdb called clonotypes with MiXCR, one entry per CDR3 protein. The data show approximately 490,000 distinct CDR3 sequences, 8% to 11% seen once. Turning to this clonotype: Its antigen is currently unknown.

The chain uses TRBV7-9 and TRBJ2-3; 7 nucleotides line up with TRBD2. The material was PBMCs, obtained before TCRalphabeta/CD19-depleted stem cell transplant. This TCR came from a child aged 2 to 15 with inherited bone marrow failure, due to receive a stem cell transplant. DNA of the CDR3: TGTGCCAGCAGCCGATCTCGGGGGGGCACAGATACGCAGTATTTT. Translated, it gives CASSRSRGGTDTQYF.